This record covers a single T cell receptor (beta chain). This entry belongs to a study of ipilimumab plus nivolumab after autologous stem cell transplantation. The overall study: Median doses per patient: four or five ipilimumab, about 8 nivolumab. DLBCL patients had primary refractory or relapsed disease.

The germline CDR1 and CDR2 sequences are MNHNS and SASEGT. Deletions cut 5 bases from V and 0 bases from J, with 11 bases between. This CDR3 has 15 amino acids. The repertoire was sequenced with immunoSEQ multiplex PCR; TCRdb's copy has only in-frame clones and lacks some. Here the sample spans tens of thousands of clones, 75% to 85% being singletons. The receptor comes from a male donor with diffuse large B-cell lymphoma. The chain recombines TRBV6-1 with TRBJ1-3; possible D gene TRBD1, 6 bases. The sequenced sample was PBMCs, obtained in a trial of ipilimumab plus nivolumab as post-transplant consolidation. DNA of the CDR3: TGTGCCAGCAGTAAGGACAGTCACTCTGGAAACACCATATATTTT. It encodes CASSKDSHSGNTIYF.